This T cell receptor (beta chain) was profiled in a study of T-cell memory formation after mild COVID-19. The CDR3 loop spans 13 amino acids. V lost 6 bases and J lost 4; bases outside the gene matches: 4. This clonotype was observed a few times. Each CDR3 protein gets one entry after TCRdb re-called the 5' RACE reads with MiXCR. Of roughly 120,000 distinct CDR3 sequences listed, about 16% were seen once; the top ten hold around 13%. V is TRBV12-3 or TRBV12-4 and J is TRBJ2-3, with 7 bases identical to TRBD2. This TCR was recovered from an adult woman who had mild COVID-19 (a few samples of this study predate the infection). Cell type and time point are not known. The specimen was PBMCs or a T cell subset sorted from them (not recorded which). The DNA for the CDR3 is TGTGCCAGCAGCCTACTAGCGCCAGATACGCAGTATTTT. Translated: CASSLLAPDTQYF.